These 26 T cell receptor beta chains were sequenced from one sample in a study of vaccination and CD4 T cells after COVID-19 (dated by TCRdb to between 2021 and 2022). Library prep was done by PCR. Data came from an Illumina iSeq 100. DNA from cultured CD4+ T cells underwent TCR sequencing with the Oncomine TCR Beta short-read assay at the Johns Hopkins FTIC core. Starting from the raw public reads, TCRdb applied fastp trimming at Q25, assembled clones with MiXCR and retained in-frame beta chains. All rows with the same CDR3 protein become a single entry with the most common DNA and genes. This sample comprises about 17,000 distinct CDR3 sequences, more than 50% of them detected only once. The ten largest clonotypes hold around a tenth of the sample. For these receptors, no antigen is known. In the paper's terms, the treatment or condition label means: approximately 10-day PBMC culture with coronavirus spike peptide pools or control peptides (ViraFEST assay).

The sequenced material came from CD4+ T cells from blood, cultured in vitro. The receptors shown here come from a human donor who had recovered from COVID-19.

The chain uses TRBV19 and TRBJ1-1; maybe TRBD1 (5 bases). V lost 3 bases, J lost 5 bases, and 19 bases lay in between. The CDR3 has 16 amino acids. From germline, CDR1 is LNHDA and CDR2 SQIVND (reference sequence). The CDR3 DNA is TGTGCCAGTAGTATGGATCCCTCAGGGATGGGGACTGAAGCTTTCTTT. This translates into CASSMDPSGMGTEAFF.

By share, this clonotype ranks as medium-sized. The chain recombines TRBV6-5 with TRBJ1-1; no firm D call. Germline V gene sequence: CDR1 MNHEY, CDR2 SVGAGI. The CDR3 length is 13 residues. Trimming left V 4 bases short and J 0 bases short, with 6 bases between. The DNA for the CDR3 is TGTGCCAGCAGTTCCAGAATGAACACTGAAGCTTTCTTT. Translated, it gives CASSSRMNTEAFF.

The rearrangement uses TRBV20-1 and TRBJ2-1, with 8 bases that match TRBD1. Germline CDR1 and CDR2: DFQATT and SNEGSKA (reference sequence). Losses at the gene ends were 0 bases for V and 0 bases for J; bases not matched to a gene: 7. The CDR3 loop spans 17 amino acids. The CDR3 region has the DNA TGCAGTGCTAGAGACGGGACAGGACGGAGCTCCTACAATGAGCAGTTCTTC. Translation gives CSARDGTGRSSYNEQFF.

The rearrangement joins TRBV18 to TRBJ2-3; D might be TRBD2 (7 bases). Germline V gene lookup returns CDR1 KGHSH and CDR2 LQKENI. The CDR3 has 13 amino acids. V dropped 6 bases and J dropped 5 bases, with 12 bases sitting between them. CDR3 nucleotide sequence: TGTGCCAGCTCTGGGGGGGGCGAAGATACGCAGTATTTT. Its protein product is CASSGGGEDTQYF.

V and J are TRBV20-1 and TRBJ2-7; TRBD1 or TRBD2 may be the D gene (5 bases each). The CDR3 is made up of 13 amino acids. V was shortened by 2 bases and J by 3 bases, with 11 bases between the two germline ends. Germline V gene lookup returns CDR1 DFQATT and CDR2 SNEGSKA (reference sequence). The CDR3 DNA reads TGCAGTGCTAGACCGGGACCTCTCTACGAGCAGTACTTC. Amino acids: CSARPGPLYEQYF.

This chain joins TRBV27 and TRBJ2-3; the D is unclear. The CDR3 is 13 residues long. Germline V gene lookup returns CDR1 MNHEY and CDR2 SMNVEV (reference sequence). V lost 3 bases to trimming and J lost 2 bases, with 6 bases between them. The CDR3 here is CASSFKATDTQYF. CDR3 DNA sequence: TGTGCCAGCAGTTTTAAGGCCACAGATACGCAGTATTTT.

The chain is built from TRBV6-1 and TRBJ2-6; D gene uncertain. The CDR3 totals 16 residues. Trimming shortened V by 7 bases and J by 0 bases, and 13 bases separated the two germline ends. CDR1 and CDR2 from the germline V gene are MNHNS and SASEGT. The CDR3 DNA reads TGTGCCAGCAAACTCGCAGAGGCCTCTGGGGCCAACGTCCTGACTTTC. Translation: CASKLAEASGANVLTF.

V usage is TRBV5-4 and J usage is TRBJ2-7; weak D call: TRBD2 (6 bases). Germline lookup yields CDR1 SGHNT and CDR2 YYREEE (reference sequence). Trimming took 4 bases from V and 5 from J, leaving 22 bases between them. This CDR3 region has 16 residues. CDR3 residues: CASSVSTRRRGDEQYF. For the CDR3, the DNA is TGTGCCAGCAGCGTCTCGACTAGACGGAGAGGCGACGAGCAGTACTTC.

The gene calls are TRBV7-9 and TRBJ2-1; TRBD2 aligns across 11 bases. The CDR3 has 18 amino acids. Looked up from germline, CDR1 is SEHNR and CDR2 is FQNEAQ (reference sequence). V lost 5 bases and J lost 2; bases outside the gene matches: 11. The CDR3 DNA reads TGTGCCAGCAGCCCCGTTCGGCGGGGACTAGCGGCCTACAATGAGCAGTTCTTC. Translating gives CASSPVRRGLAAYNEQFF.

The chain uses TRBV19 and TRBJ1-6; TRBD1 is a possible D gene (6 bases). The CDR3 extends over 16 amino acids. V was clipped by 2 bases and J by 10 bases, with 18 bases between them. CDR1 is LNHDA, CDR2 SQIVND, per germline (reference sequence). The CDR3 sequence is CASSIRSGDVASPLHF. As DNA, the CDR3 is TGTGCCAGTAGTATACGTTCAGGGGACGTAGCCTCACCCCTCCACTTT.

The CDR3 DNA sequence: TGCAGTGCTAGTCTGTCCAGGACTTCGGGAGATACGCAGTATTTT. It encodes CSASLSRTSGDTQYF. This sequence joins TRBV20-1 and TRBJ2-3, with D perhaps matching TRBD2 (5 bases). Germline loops: CDR1 DFQATT, CDR2 SNEGSKA (reference sequence). This CDR3 contains 15 residues. V lost 3 bases to trimming and J lost 5 bases, with 18 bases between them.

The chain combines TRBV24-1 with TRBJ2-1; 8 bases are a match to TRBD2. The CDR3 runs to 15 residues. V gave up 3 bases and J gave up 9 bases; unmatched junction bases: 9. Per germline, CDR1 KGHDR and CDR2 SFDVKD. In DNA, the CDR3 is TGTGCCACCAGTGATCGGACTAGCCTCTTGAGTGAGCAGTTCTTC. Its protein is CATSDRTSLLSEQFF.

V gene TRBV7-3 combines with J gene TRBJ1-1; 7 bases align to TRBD1. V trimming: 5 bases; J trimming: 3 bases; junction bases outside the gene matches: 6. Germline V CDR1 and CDR2: SGHTA, FQGTGA. The CDR3 length is 14 residues. The CDR3 is CASSRGQEDTEAFF. CDR3 nucleotides: TGTGCCAGCAGCCGCGGACAGGAAGACACTGAAGCTTTCTTT.

The chain links TRBV6-1 to TRBJ2-5, with a weak D call TRBD2 (7 bases). Germline lookup yields CDR1 MNHNS and CDR2 SASEGT. The V end lost 7 bases, the J end lost 5 bases, and 14 bases lay between the germline ends. The CDR3 runs 13 residues. The CDR3 here is CASIWGGGETQYF. CDR3 sequence (DNA): TGTGCCAGCATCTGGGGGGGCGGGGAGACCCAGTACTTC.

The rearrangement joins TRBV7-9 to TRBJ1-2; no definite D call. This CDR3 is built from 14 residues. Germline CDR1 and CDR2: SEHNR and FQNEAQ (reference sequence). V lost 5 bases and J 8 bases, leaving 18 bases between the germline ends. The CDR3 nucleotides are TGTGCCAGCAGCATCCATTCGGATCTAACCGGCTACACCTTC. Its translation: CASSIHSDLTGYTF.

This rearrangement joins TRBV27 to TRBJ2-3; D is ambiguous. Trimming cost V 5 bases and J 2 bases, with 8 bases left between them. Germline CDR1 MNHEY, CDR2 SMNVEV (reference sequence). The CDR3 contains 13 residues. CDR3: CASSQRPTDTQYF. CDR3 bases: TGTGCCAGCAGTCAACGCCCCACAGATACGCAGTATTTT.

The genes are TRBV20-1 and TRBJ2-2; D may match TRBD1 or TRBD2 (6 bases each). The CDR3 has 15 amino acids. Germline CDR1 is DFQATT and CDR2 is SNEGSKA (reference sequence). V shed 3 bases and J shed 5 bases, with 16 bases lying between them. CDR3 nucleotide sequence: TGCAGTGCTAGGCTGGGGGGACAAGGAACCGGGGAGCTGTTTTTT. Translation gives CSARLGGQGTGELFF.

The rearrangement joins TRBV14 to TRBJ2-7, with 11 positions matching TRBD1. CDR3 length: 15 amino acids. V lost 3 bases, J lost 6 bases, and 7 bases stayed unmatched. The germline CDR1 and CDR2 sequences are SGHDN and FVKESK. CDR3 amino acids: CASSQAGTGGREQYF. The CDR3 DNA sequence: TGTGCCAGCAGCCAGGCCGGGACAGGGGGGCGCGAGCAGTACTTC.

This clonotype came up a few times. The J gene is TRBJ2-1, the V gene TRBV6-1; 16 positions agree with TRBD2. The germline V gene has CDR1 MNHNS and CDR2 SASEGT. The junction had 3 bases not matched to a gene; V was cut back by 8 bases and J by 5 bases. The CDR3 is made up of 15 amino acids. The DNA for the CDR3 is TGTGCCAGCGAGGGACTAGCGGGAGGGCACAATGAGCAGTTCTTC. Translating gives CASEGLAGGHNEQFF.

The sample holds a few counts of this clonotype. The chain has TRBV27 and TRBJ2-7, with 10 bases identical to TRBD2. CDR3 length: 18 residues. V was pared by 3 bases and J by 4 bases, with 15 bases of the junction left unmatched. Germline CDR1 and CDR2: MNHEY and SMNVEV (reference sequence). The CDR3 DNA sequence: TGTGCCAGCAGTTTCCCCGCGGAGGATAGCGGGAGGAGGTACGAGCAGTACTTC. It translates to CASSFPAEDSGRRYEQYF.

The chain links TRBV18 to TRBJ2-7; the D gene is possibly TRBD1 (6 bases). The CDR3 loop spans 18 amino acids. The ends were cut back, 5 bases at V and 6 bases at J, with 29 bases in the middle. CDR1 and CDR2 (germline): KGHSH, LQKENI. The CDR3 reads CASSERTVSLTGATEQYF. The DNA of the CDR3 is TGTGCCAGCTCAGAACGGACAGTAAGCTTGACTGGGGCAACCGAGCAGTACTTC.

The chain carries TRBV6-1 and TRBJ2-7; 9 nucleotides agree with TRBD2. Unmatched junction bases numbered 9, after V lost 6 bases and J lost 0 bases. The CDR3 extends over 16 amino acids. CDR1 and CDR2 from the germline V gene are MNHNS and SASEGT. CDR3 loop: CASRPGLALSSYEQYF. The CDR3 DNA reads TGTGCCAGCAGACCAGGACTAGCGCTGAGCTCCTACGAGCAGTACTTC.

The chain uses TRBV20-1 and TRBJ2-7, with D possibly TRBD1 on 5 matching bases. Trimming took off 3 bases at V and 3 bases at J, with 12 bases between the two ends. Germline V gene lookup returns CDR1 DFQATT and CDR2 SNEGSKA (reference sequence). This CDR3 spans 13 amino acids. CDR3 region: CSARGRLDYEQYF. The CDR3 coding sequence is TGCAGTGCTAGGGGGCGACTTGACTACGAGCAGTACTTC.

V usage is TRBV7-9 and J usage is TRBJ2-3; D not resolved. CDR1 is SEHNR and CDR2 is FQNEAQ in the germline V gene (reference sequence). The ends were cut back, 1 base at V and 6 bases at J, with 8 bases in the middle. The CDR3 contains 13 residues. The CDR3 here is CASSLGSIDTQYF. In DNA, the CDR3 is TGTGCCAGCAGCTTAGGATCTATTGATACGCAGTATTTT.

This chain connects TRBV5-4 to TRBJ2-5; 8 bases align to TRBD2. V was clipped by 7 bases and J by 7 bases; unmatched bases: 12. CDR3 length: 14 amino acids. CDR1 is SGHNT, CDR2 YYREEE, per germline (reference sequence). The CDR3 spells CASGVAGIPGTQYF. CDR3 DNA sequence: TGTGCCAGCGGTGTAGCGGGGATCCCCGGGACCCAGTACTTC.

The rearrangement links TRBV20-1 to TRBJ2-3, with D possibly called TRBD1 or TRBD2 (5 bases each). The CDR3 is 13 amino acids. Between the trimmed V and J ends, which lost 4 bases and 3 bases, there was a span of 11 bases. The germline V gene encodes CDR1 DFQATT and CDR2 SNEGSKA (reference sequence). CDR3 bases: TGCAGTGCTAACACCGGGACGACAGATACGCAGTATTTT. Its protein is CSANTGTTDTQYF.